The 13 T cell receptor beta chains in this list originate from one sample, sequenced in a study of identifying expanded T cells in peripheral blood. TCRdb's table, derived via immunoSEQ multiplex PCR, lists solely in-frame clones and lacks some. The sample holds about 91,000 clones, about 87% seen once. The specimen sequenced was blood. Receptors originate from a person between 18 and 69 years old in good health.

The chain combines TRBV10-3 with TRBJ2-3, with D possibly TRBD2 on 5 matching bases. The germline V and J ends were trimmed by 7 bases and 1 base, with 12 bases remaining between them. The CDR3 extends over 14 amino acids. Germline CDR1 reads ENHRY; CDR2 reads SYGVKD. The CDR3 coding sequence is TGTGCCATCAAAAGCGGCGCGGGCACAGATACGCAGTATTTT. Translation gives CAIKSGAGTDTQYF.

This rearrangement joins TRBV5-1 to TRBJ2-5, with a weak D call TRBD1 (5 bases). V was cut by 0 bases and J by 5 bases, with 11 bases left in between. Germline CDR1 reads SGHRS; CDR2 reads YFSETQ. The CDR3 is made up of 14 amino acids. This CDR3 reads CASSLGQGRETQYF. The CDR3 DNA reads as TGCGCCAGCAGCTTGGGGCAGGGAAGGGAGACCCAGTACTTC.

Turning to this clone: The junction departs from germline at one end; a sequencing error may be responsible. Different DNA sequences within this sample yield the same CDR3. The chain recombines TRBV30 with TRBJ2-2; perhaps TRBD2 as D (5 bases). The germline V gene encodes CDR1 GTSNPN and CDR2 SVGIG (reference sequence). The CDR3 spans 15 residues. CDR3 DNA sequence: TGCGCCTGGAGTGTTATGGAGGTGCACACCGGGGAGCTGTTTTTT. It specifies CAWSVMEVHTGELFF. Using reference TRBV30 and TRBJ2-2 for the parts outside the CDR3, the full variable domain is SQTIHQWPATLVQPVGSPLSLECTVEGTSNPNLYWYRQAAGRGLQLLFYSVGIGQISSEVPQNLSASRPQDRQFILSSKKLLLSDSGFYLCAWSVMEVHTGELFFGEGSRLTVL.

The V gene is TRBV6-1, the J gene TRBJ2-5, with D hard to call. The J call is doubtful: the DNA matches TRBJ2-7 better. Germline values: CDR1 MNHNS, CDR2 SASEGT. The CDR3 contains 13 residues. The CDR3 is CASSGPYSYEQYF. CDR3 DNA sequence: TGTGCCAGCAGTGGTCCGTACTCCTACGAGCAGTACTTC.

The chain uses TRBV11-2 and TRBJ2-1, with TRBD2 matching over 10 bases. The germline gives CDR1 SGHAT, CDR2 FQNNGV. V trimming: 5 bases; J trimming: 4 bases; junction bases outside the gene matches: 5. The CDR3 runs to 15 residues. The CDR3 sequence is CASSQLAGRYNEQFF. CDR3 nucleotide sequence: TGTGCCAGCAGCCAACTAGCGGGACGATACAATGAGCAGTTCTTC.

This chain joins TRBV28 and TRBJ2-2, with 7 bases matching TRBD1. CDR1 and CDR2 from the germline V gene are MDHEN and SYDVKM. The CDR3 consists of 15 residues. V trimming: 3 bases; J trimming: 3 bases; junction bases outside the gene matches: 4. DNA for the CDR3: TGTGCCAGCAGTTTTGCAGGACAGGACACCGGGGAGCTGTTTTTT. It translates to CASSFAGQDTGELFF.

The chain links TRBV19 to TRBJ2-3; 12 bases map to TRBD2. The V and J ends lost 5 bases and 5 bases, in that order; junction bases with no gene match: 2. Germline assignment: CDR1 LNHDA and CDR2 SQIVND (reference sequence). The CDR3 consists of 14 residues. DNA for the CDR3: TGTGCCAGTAGTTTACTAGCGGGAGGAGATACGCAGTATTTT. Its translation: CASSLLAGGDTQYF.

CDR3 sequence: CASRIEGQGATEAFF. The CDR3 DNA reads as TGTGCCAGCAGAATAGAAGGACAGGGGGCGACTGAAGCTTTCTTT. The V call is TRBV5-8, the J call TRBJ1-1; 11 bases match TRBD1. The length of the CDR3 is 15 residues. The junction had 8 bases not matched to a gene; V was cut back by 5 bases and J by 5 bases. Germline V gene lookup returns CDR1 SGHTS and CDR2 YDEGEE.

The CDR3 protein is CASSEATGGDTQYF. CDR3 nucleotides: TGTGCCAGCAGTGAGGCCACAGGGGGTGATACGCAGTATTTT. This chain uses TRBV6-4 with TRBJ2-3; 8 bases align to TRBD1. Germline values: CDR1 MRHNA, CDR2 SNTAGT. J lost 6 bases, V lost 3 bases, and 5 bases had no gene match. The CDR3 runs to 14 residues.

The genes are TRBV27 and TRBJ2-1; 9 positions match TRBD2. CDR1 and CDR2 from the germline V gene are MNHEY and SMNVEV (reference sequence). This CDR3 region has 16 residues. The V and J ends lost 6 bases and 2 bases, in that order; junction bases with no gene match: 8. The CDR3 is CASSETSGSPYNEQFF. In nucleotides, the CDR3 is TGTGCCAGCAGCGAGACTAGCGGCAGTCCCTACAATGAGCAGTTCTTC.

The V call is TRBV2, the J call TRBJ2-2; 9 bases agree with TRBD1. This CDR3 has 15 amino acids. Germline V lookup: CDR1 SNHLY, CDR2 FYNNEI. The J segment lost 1 base and the V segment lost 5 bases, leaving 2 bases of the junction unmatched. The CDR3 coding sequence is TGTGCCAGCAGTTGGGGACAGGGGAACACCGGGGAGCTGTTTTTT. Translating it yields CASSWGQGNTGELFF.

This chain connects TRBV25-1 to TRBJ2-2; weak D call: TRBD2 (5 bases). Germline-derived CDR1 and CDR2 are MGHDK and SYGVNS. This CDR3 comprises 13 residues. Deletions cut 2 bases from V and 6 bases from J, with 7 bases between. The DNA of the CDR3 is TGTGCCAGCAGTGAAGCGGGTTCCGGGGAGCTGTTTTTT. This codes for CASSEAGSGELFF.

V usage is TRBV18 and J usage is TRBJ2-1; 8 positions agree with TRBD1. Germline V CDR1 and CDR2: KGHSH, LQKENI. CDR3 length: 18 residues. J gave up 0 bases and V 3 bases, and 10 bases lay outside the gene matches. This CDR3 is CASSPFRDRQPSYNEQFF. DNA for the CDR3: TGTGCCAGCTCACCCTTCCGGGACAGGCAGCCCTCCTACAATGAGCAGTTCTTC.